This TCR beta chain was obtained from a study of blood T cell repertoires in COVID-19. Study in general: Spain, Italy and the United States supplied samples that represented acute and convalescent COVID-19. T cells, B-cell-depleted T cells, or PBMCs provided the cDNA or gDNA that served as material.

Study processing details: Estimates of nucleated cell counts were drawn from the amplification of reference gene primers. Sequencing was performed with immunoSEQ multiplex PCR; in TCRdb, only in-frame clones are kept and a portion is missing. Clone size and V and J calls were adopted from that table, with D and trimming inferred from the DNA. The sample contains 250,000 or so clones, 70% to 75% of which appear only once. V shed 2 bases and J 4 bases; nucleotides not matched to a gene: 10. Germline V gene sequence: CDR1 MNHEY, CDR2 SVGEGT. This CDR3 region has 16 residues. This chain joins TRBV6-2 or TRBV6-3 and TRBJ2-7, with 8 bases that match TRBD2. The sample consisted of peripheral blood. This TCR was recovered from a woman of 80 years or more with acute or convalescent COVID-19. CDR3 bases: TGTGCCAGCAGTTACCAACCGGGACTAGTGTCTTACGAGCAGTACTTC. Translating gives CASSYQPGLVSYEQYF.